A single sample is the source of the 2 T cell receptor beta chains below, sequenced in a study of T-cell reconstitution after alpha-beta-depleted transplantation in children. A library of TCRbeta sequences, prepared with unique molecular identifiers, was generated. TCRdb used MiXCR to reprocess the PCR reads, holding one entry per CDR3 protein. This table holds about 610,000 distinct CDR3 sequences, over 9.5% found once. This sample comprised PBMCs from the stem cell graft donor, obtained from the stem cell graft. The receptors were sampled from a human donor who donated a stem cell graft to a child with acute myeloid leukemia.

The chain recombines TRBV7-8 with TRBJ2-2; 14 bases line up with TRBD2. Unmatched junction bases numbered 2, after V lost 4 bases and J lost 7 bases. The CDR3 loop spans 15 amino acids. The V gene's germline CDR1 is SGHVS and CDR2 FQNEAQ. CDR3 sequence: CASSYGLAGGGELFF. The CDR3 DNA follows: TGTGCCAGCAGCTACGGACTAGCGGGAGGCGGGGAGCTGTTTTTT.

This clonotype was seen ten or more times. The rearrangement links TRBV29-1 to TRBJ2-1, with 7 positions matching TRBD2. V was pared by 4 bases and J by 10 bases, with 10 bases of the junction left unmatched. CDR3 length: 13 residues. Germline CDR1 reads SQVTM; CDR2 reads ANQGSEA. The chain's CDR3 is CSVVIAGEGEQFF. Written as DNA, the CDR3 is TGCAGCGTTGTAATCGCGGGAGAGGGAGAGCAGTTCTTC.